This TCR beta chain was sequenced for a study of sequential checkpoint blockade in melanoma. Study context: Patients were randomized 1:1 to nivolumab-then-ipilimumab or ipilimumab-then-nivolumab first-line. Each arm's sequence ended with maintenance nivolumab.

Documented treatment: randomized to nivolumab then ipilimumab (arm A) or the reverse (arm B). DNA-damaging chemotherapy had not been given to any patient beforehand. Sorted cells were live CD3+CD8+, lacking CD19 and CD56, from PBMCs. V was shortened by 5 bases and J by 7 bases, with 18 bases between the two germline ends. CDR3 size: 15 residues. Germline loops: CDR1 SGHVT, CDR2 SQSDAQ. The protocol was immunoSEQ multiplex PCR, while the TCRdb copy is restricted to in-frame clones and leaves out a portion. The sample yields about 40,000 clones, around four fifths seen once. This clone was picked up one time.

Sequencing was performed on CD8+ T cells sorted from blood (inferred from file names), taken from a patient given nivolumab and ipilimumab in sequence. V usage is TRBV7-4 and J usage is TRBJ1-5; D might be TRBD1 (5 bases). The sequence came from a human donor with melanoma. The chain's CDR3 is CASSRPARVRQPQHF. CDR3 in DNA: TGTGCCAGCAGCCGCCCCGCCAGGGTAAGACAGCCCCAGCATTTT.